This TCR beta chain was recovered during a study of CD8 T cells in ankylosing spondylitis. Overall study results and limits: Several of the motif variants were reported before in synovial fluid and blood from reactive arthritis.

Preparation of TCR beta libraries was done by quantitative 5'-RACE with molecular barcodes. TCRdb re-analysed the 5' RACE reads in MiXCR, keeping a single row per CDR3 protein. The data contain some 140,000 distinct CDR3 sequences, approximately 7.4% of them singletons. There are many counts of this clonotype. Its target is unknown. V lost 5 bases and J 5 bases, leaving 13 bases between the germline ends. The CDR3 contains 13 residues. The V gene's germline CDR1 is SGHDT and CDR2 YYEEEE. What was sequenced was blood, either unsorted or a sorted T cell fraction (not recorded which). The receptor was isolated from a female donor with ankylosing spondylitis or in good health (not recorded which). The chain is built from TRBV5-6 and TRBJ1-1, with D unclear. The CDR3 loop reads CASSPRAETEAFF. The CDR3 DNA reads as TGTGCCAGCAGTCCTAGGGCTGAGACTGAAGCTTTCTTT.